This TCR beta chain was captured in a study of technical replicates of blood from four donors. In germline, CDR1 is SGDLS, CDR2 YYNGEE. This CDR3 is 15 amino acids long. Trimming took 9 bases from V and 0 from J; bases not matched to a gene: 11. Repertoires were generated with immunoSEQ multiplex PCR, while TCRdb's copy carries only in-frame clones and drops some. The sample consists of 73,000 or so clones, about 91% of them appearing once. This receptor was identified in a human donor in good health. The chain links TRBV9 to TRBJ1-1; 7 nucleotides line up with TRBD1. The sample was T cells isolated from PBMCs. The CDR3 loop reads CATQGPTGMNTEAFF. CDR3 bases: TGTGCCACCCAGGGCCCGACAGGGATGAACACTGAAGCTTTCTTT.